This T cell receptor beta chain was recorded in a study of blood T cell repertoires in COVID-19 (TCRdb year 2020). Study-wide context: Samples from collaborators originated in the United States, Italy and Spain and spanned both the acute and convalescent phases of COVID-19. The material from the prospective study consisted of cDNA or gDNA derived from T cells, B-cell-depleted T cells, or PBMCs. Subjects who had been exposed to COVID-19, were actively infected with it, or had recovered from it provided the deeply sampled blood TCRbeta repertoires that made up the dataset. The repertoires were released in a freely available public database meant as a resource for research on the immune response to SARS-CoV-2. Samples were obtained from the ongoing ImmuneRACE study (first 160 participants) and from 1,254 subjects provided by 6 global collaborators. The sample metadata nearly always contained a de-identified subject ID, COVID-19 status, age in years and sex. HLA class I and class II types, where available, came from metadata supplied by the sample provider rather than from assay-based typing.

TCRbeta CDR3 regions were amplified from genomic DNA using the immunoSEQ Assay, a bias-controlled multiplex PCR. In the authors' own workflow: The number of nucleated cells in each sample was estimated from the amplification of reference gene primers within the assay. Sequence reads were collapsed and filtered to measure the absolute abundance of every unique TCRbeta CDR3 rearrangement. For each sample, productive Simpson clonality was calculated by taking the square root of Simpson's diversity index across productive rearrangements. The table was pulled from immuneACCESS by TCRdb, which kept in-frame rearrangements only. Such tables lose some clones; where checked, under half of the loss comes from unresolved V genes, and the rest has no known cause. V, J and clone size reflect that table, while D and trimming were determined from the DNA. In this sample the table shows hundreds of thousands of clones, roughly 87% of which occur a single time. About 2% of the sample is held by the ten biggest clonotypes.

Samples from volunteer blood donors who had recovered from COVID-19 were contributed by a second Seattle source. Each collaborating institution followed its own protocols to collect whole blood in K2EDTA tubes. For TCRbeta analysis, collaborator samples were shipped as frozen whole blood, as isolated PBMCs, or as DNA extracted from either sample type. On this clone itself: Its antigen is unknown. No much larger clone is present one base from it, and per-base qualities are unavailable.

On the study overall, not on this receptor specifically: Clinical and demographic metadata were provided uncurated, with the amount varying by source and participant.

Reading from cysteine to phenylalanine, the CDR3 counts 15 amino acids. Left in the record is the CDR3 DNA by itself, 45 bases read in frame from the first base. The trim is 5 bases for V and 4 bases for J, with a gap of 16 bases between the germline ends. According to the germline V gene, CDR1 reads SGHTA and CDR2 reads FQGNSA. This sequence was found in a woman between 50 and 59 years old who had recovered from COVID-19. The chain is made from TRBV7-2 and TRBJ2-3; a weak D assignment points to TRBD2 (5 bases agree). Sequencing was done on a sample of peripheral blood. The bases read TGTGCCAGCAGCCCCACGACCTCGCGGGCAGATACGCAGTATTTT. Translated, it reads CASSPTTSRADTQYF.